Listed here are 12 T cell receptor beta chains from one sample, sequenced in a study of blood T cells in healthy people across ages. A second PCR, run for about 7 to 11 cycles, used a sample-barcoded 5' primer plus a J-beta primer mix. MiXCR, run by TCRdb on the 5' RACE reads, gives a single entry per CDR3 protein. The sample carries some 290,000 distinct CDR3 sequences, roughly 26% recorded once. The sample consisted of blood. These receptors were obtained from a woman aged 70 to 79 in good health.

There are a few counts of this clonotype. The rearrangement joins TRBV28 to TRBJ1-5; possible D gene TRBD1, 5 bases. CDR1 and CDR2 from the germline V gene are MDHEN and SYDVKM. V was trimmed by 2 bases and J by 0 bases, leaving 23 bases between them. The CDR3 covers 20 residues. Here the CDR3 DNA reads TGTGCCAGCAGTTTAAGCTATGGGACCGAGGGCTATAATAGCAATCAGCCCCAGCATTTT. It encodes CASSLSYGTEGYNSNQPQHF.

Details on this clonotype: The conserved closing phenylalanine or tryptophan is absent in this CDR3, likely reflecting a read error. The chain uses TRBV6-1 and TRBJ2-4; 7 bases match TRBD2. Germline-derived CDR1 and CDR2 are MNHNS and SASEGT. The length of the CDR3 is 19 residues. The V segment lost 5 bases and the J segment 1 base; nucleotides outside the gene matches: 17. The DNA of the CDR3 is TGTGCCAGCAGTCCCATTGGGGGGGAGGGTGGTATTGCCAAAAACATTCAGTACTCC. Translating gives CASSPIGGEGGIAKNIQYS.

This clonotype was seen just once. This chain joins TRBV12-3 or TRBV12-4 and TRBJ2-1; no reliable D call. With 7 bases removed from V and 4 bases from J, the gap between germline ends came to 11 bases. This CDR3 is 13 amino acids long. The DNA for the CDR3 is TGTGCCAGCAAGCAGAAACTATACAATGAGCAGTTCTTC. As protein: CASKQKLYNEQFF.

The chain carries TRBV6-5 and TRBJ2-2; D remains ambiguous. The germline V and J ends were trimmed by 5 bases and 2 bases, with 9 bases remaining between them. Germline CDR1 is MNHEY and CDR2 is SVGAGI. CDR3 size: 14 residues. The DNA of the CDR3 is TGTGCCAGCAGTGATGGTGCCAACACCGGGGAGCTGTTTTTT. It specifies CASSDGANTGELFF.

This clonotype has a single count. The junction does not match germline at one end; this may be a read error. The chain combines TRBV4-1 with TRBJ1-4; a possible D gene is TRBD1 (5 bases). Germline V CDR1 and CDR2: MGHRA, YSYEKL. The CDR3 totals 16 residues. Written as DNA, the CDR3 is TGCGCCAGCAGCCCAGCAGGGAACCCGACTAACGAAAAACTGTTTTTT. Protein: CASSPAGNPTNEKLFF.

The chain combines TRBV3-1 with TRBJ1-1; D call uncertain. This CDR3 has 13 residues. Germline V CDR1 and CDR2: LGHDT, YNNKEL (reference sequence). V gave up 8 bases and J gave up 0 bases, with 10 bases separating them. CDR3 DNA: TGTGCCAGCGTGGGCAGCATGAACACTGAAGCTTTCTTT. Its protein is CASVGSMNTEAFF.

This chain links TRBV5-1 with TRBJ2-5, with D hard to call. Germline CDR1 is SGHRS and CDR2 is YFSETQ. The CDR3 is made up of 14 amino acids. V was cut by 0 bases and J by 4 bases, with 10 bases left in between. The CDR3 nucleotides are TGCGCCAGCAGCTTGGTATCAGCCCTAGAGACCCAGTACTTC. Translated, it gives CASSLVSALETQYF.

The CDR3 DNA follows: TGTGCCAGCAGCGCCCGACAGACAACTAATGAAAAACTGTTTTTT. This translates into CASSARQTTNEKLFF. This chain joins TRBV7-9 and TRBJ1-4, with a weak D call TRBD1 (5 bases). Trimming removed 5 bases at V and 0 bases at J, with 10 bases between. Germline lookup yields CDR1 SEHNR and CDR2 FQNEAQ (reference sequence). This CDR3 has 15 amino acids. Drawing the rest from reference TRBV7-9 and TRBJ1-4, the complete variable domain is DTGVSQNPRHKITKRGQNVTFRCDPISEHNRLYWYRQTLGQGPEFLTYFQNEAQLEKSRLLSDRFSAERPKGSFSTLEIQRTEQGDSAMYLCASSARQTTNEKLFFGSGTQLSVL.

The J gene is TRBJ1-2, the V gene TRBV13; D remains ambiguous. The CDR3 totals 14 residues. V gave up 7 bases and J gave up 7 bases, with 19 bases separating them. Germline CDR1 reads PRHDT; CDR2 reads FYEKMQ (reference sequence). The CDR3 here is CASTLREGKRGYTF. The CDR3 bases are TGTGCCAGCACCCTGCGGGAGGGAAAGCGTGGCTACACCTTC.

The table lists this clonotype with a few counts. The chain recombines TRBV3-1 with TRBJ1-5; 8 nucleotides line up with TRBD1. The germline CDR1 and CDR2 sequences are LGHDT and YNNKEL (reference sequence). This CDR3 region has 17 residues. The V gene end was trimmed by 2 bases and the J gene end by 11 bases; junction bases not matched to a gene: 17. The CDR3 nucleotides are TGTGCCAGCAGCCAAACCCCGGCAGGGGGCCCCATAGTAGCCCAGCATTTT. Translation gives CASSQTPAGGPIVAQHF.

This clonotype was recorded at least ten times. The chain combines TRBV5-1 with TRBJ1-1, with TRBD1 as a possible D gene (5 bases). Per the germline V gene, CDR1 is SGHRS and CDR2 is YFSETQ. V was cut by 2 bases and J by 1 base, with 12 bases left in between. CDR3 length: 15 amino acids. The CDR3 reads CASSFLATANTEAFF. DNA of the CDR3: TGCGCCAGCAGCTTTCTGGCGACAGCGAACACTGAAGCTTTCTTT.

This clonotype has more than one count but fewer than ten. The chain combines TRBV7-2 with TRBJ2-3, with 9 positions matching TRBD2. Per germline, CDR1 SGHTA and CDR2 FQGNSA. This CDR3 comprises 16 residues. V dropped 2 bases and J dropped 0; count of bases not matched to a gene: 3. The chain's CDR3 is CASSLLSGGSTDTQYF. The CDR3 DNA is TGTGCCAGCAGCTTACTCAGCGGGGGGAGCACAGATACGCAGTATTTT.